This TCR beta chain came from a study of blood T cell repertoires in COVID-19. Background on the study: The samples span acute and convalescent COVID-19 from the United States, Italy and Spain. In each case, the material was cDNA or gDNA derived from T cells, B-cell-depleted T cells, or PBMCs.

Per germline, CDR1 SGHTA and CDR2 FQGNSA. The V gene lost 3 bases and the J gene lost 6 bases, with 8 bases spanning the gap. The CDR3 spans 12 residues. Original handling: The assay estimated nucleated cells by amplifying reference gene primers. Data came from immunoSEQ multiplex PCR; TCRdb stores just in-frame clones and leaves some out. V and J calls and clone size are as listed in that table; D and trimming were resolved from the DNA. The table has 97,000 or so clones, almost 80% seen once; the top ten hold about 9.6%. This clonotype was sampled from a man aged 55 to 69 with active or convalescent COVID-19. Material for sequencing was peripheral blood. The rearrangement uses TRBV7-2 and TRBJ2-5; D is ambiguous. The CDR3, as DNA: TGTGCCAGCAGCTTCTTGCGTAAGACCCAGTACTTC. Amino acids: CASSFLRKTQYF.